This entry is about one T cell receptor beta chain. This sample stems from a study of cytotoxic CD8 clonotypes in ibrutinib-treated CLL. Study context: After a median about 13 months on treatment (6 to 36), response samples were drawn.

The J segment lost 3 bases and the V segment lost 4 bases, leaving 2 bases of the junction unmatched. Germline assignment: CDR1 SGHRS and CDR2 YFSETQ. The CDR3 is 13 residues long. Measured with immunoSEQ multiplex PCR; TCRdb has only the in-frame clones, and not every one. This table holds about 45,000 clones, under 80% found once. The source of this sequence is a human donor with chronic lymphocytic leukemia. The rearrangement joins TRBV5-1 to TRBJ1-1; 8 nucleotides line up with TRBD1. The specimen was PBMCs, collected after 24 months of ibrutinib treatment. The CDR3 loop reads CASSQTGDTEAFF. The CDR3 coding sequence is TGCGCCAGCAGCCAGACAGGGGACACTGAAGCTTTCTTT.